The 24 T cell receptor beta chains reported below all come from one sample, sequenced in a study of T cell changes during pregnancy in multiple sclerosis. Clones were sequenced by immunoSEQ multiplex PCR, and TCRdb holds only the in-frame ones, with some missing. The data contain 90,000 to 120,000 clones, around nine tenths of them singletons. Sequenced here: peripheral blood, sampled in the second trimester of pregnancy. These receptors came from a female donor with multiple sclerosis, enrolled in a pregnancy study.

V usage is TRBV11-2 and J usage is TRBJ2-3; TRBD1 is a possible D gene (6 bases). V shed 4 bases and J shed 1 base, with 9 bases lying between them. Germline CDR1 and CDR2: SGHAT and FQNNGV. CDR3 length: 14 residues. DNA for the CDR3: TGTGCCAGCAGCTCCAGGACAGGCACAGATACGCAGTATTTT. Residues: CASSSRTGTDTQYF.

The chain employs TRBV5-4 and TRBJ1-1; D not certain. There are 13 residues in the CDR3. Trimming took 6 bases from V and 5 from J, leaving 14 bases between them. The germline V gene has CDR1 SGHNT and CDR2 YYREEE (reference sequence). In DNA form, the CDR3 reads TGTGCCAGCACCCCTAGCGGGGTAACTGAAGCTTTCTTT. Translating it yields CASTPSGVTEAFF.

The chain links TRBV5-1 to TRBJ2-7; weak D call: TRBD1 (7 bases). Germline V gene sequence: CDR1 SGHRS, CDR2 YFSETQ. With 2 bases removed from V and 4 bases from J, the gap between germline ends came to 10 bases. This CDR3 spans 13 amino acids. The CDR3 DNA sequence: TGCGCCAGCAGCTTACAGGGGAGGTACGAGCAGTACTTC. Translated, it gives CASSLQGRYEQYF.

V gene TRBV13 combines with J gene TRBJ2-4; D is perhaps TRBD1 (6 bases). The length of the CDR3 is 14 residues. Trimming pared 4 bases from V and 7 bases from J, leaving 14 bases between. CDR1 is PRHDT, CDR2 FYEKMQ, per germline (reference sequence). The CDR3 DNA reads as TGTGCCAGCAGCTCCGGGACAAGGGGTAACATTCAGTACTTC. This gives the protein CASSSGTRGNIQYF.

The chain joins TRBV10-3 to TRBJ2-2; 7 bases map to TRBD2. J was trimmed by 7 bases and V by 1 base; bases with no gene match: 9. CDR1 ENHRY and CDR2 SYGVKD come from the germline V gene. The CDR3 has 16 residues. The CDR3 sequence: CAISELAGAMGGELFF. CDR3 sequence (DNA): TGTGCCATCAGTGAGTTGGCGGGAGCAATGGGCGGGGAGCTGTTTTTT.

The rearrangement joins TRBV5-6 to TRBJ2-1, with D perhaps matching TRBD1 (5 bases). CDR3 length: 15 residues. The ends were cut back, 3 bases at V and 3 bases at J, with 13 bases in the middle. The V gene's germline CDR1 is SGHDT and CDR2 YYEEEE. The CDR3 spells CASSSPLTGYNEQFF. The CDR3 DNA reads TGTGCCAGCAGCTCCCCCCTCACAGGCTACAATGAGCAGTTCTTC.

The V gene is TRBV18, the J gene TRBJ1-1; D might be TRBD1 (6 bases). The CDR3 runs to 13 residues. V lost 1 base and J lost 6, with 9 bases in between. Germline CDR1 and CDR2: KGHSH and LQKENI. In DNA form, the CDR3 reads TGTGCCAGCTCACCACAACAGGGCTCTGAAGCTTTCTTT. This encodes CASSPQQGSEAFF.

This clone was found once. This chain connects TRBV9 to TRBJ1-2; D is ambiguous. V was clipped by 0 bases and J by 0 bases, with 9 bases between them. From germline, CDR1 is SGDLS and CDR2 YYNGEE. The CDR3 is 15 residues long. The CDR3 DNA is TGTGCCAGCAGCGTAGTGGCAGGTCCTAACTATGGCTACACCTTC. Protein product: CASSVVAGPNYGYTF.

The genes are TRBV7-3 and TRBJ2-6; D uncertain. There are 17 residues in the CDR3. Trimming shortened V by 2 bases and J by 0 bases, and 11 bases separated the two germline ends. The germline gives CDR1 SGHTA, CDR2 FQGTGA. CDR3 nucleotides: TGTGCCAGCAGCTTAGCTGCCCTGAGCTCTGGGGCCAACGTCCTGACTTTC. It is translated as CASSLAALSSGANVLTF.

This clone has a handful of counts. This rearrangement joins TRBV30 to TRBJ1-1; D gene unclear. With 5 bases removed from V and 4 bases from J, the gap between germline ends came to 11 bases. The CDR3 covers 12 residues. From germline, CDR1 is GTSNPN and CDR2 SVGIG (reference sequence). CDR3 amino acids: CAWGEASTEAFF. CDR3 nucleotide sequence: TGTGCCTGGGGGGAGGCTTCCACTGAAGCTTTCTTT.

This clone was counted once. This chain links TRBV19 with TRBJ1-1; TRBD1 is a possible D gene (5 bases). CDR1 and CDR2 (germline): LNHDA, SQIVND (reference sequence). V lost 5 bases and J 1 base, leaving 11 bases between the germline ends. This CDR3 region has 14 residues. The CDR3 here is CASSFRQPNTEAFF. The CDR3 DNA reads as TGTGCCAGTAGTTTCAGACAGCCGAACACTGAAGCTTTCTTT.

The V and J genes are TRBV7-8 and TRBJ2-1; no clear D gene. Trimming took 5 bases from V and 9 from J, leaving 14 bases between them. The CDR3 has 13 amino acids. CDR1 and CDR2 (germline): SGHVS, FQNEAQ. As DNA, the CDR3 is TGTGCCAGCAGCCTTTTAGTGACGGGTGAGCAGTTCTTC. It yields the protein CASSLLVTGEQFF.

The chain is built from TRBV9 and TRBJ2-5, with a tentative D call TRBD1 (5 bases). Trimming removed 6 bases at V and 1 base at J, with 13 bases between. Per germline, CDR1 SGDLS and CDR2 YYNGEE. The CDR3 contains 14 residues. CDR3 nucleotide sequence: TGTGCCAGCAACCTTGGTAGGGGCCAAGAGACCCAGTACTTC. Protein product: CASNLGRGQETQYF.

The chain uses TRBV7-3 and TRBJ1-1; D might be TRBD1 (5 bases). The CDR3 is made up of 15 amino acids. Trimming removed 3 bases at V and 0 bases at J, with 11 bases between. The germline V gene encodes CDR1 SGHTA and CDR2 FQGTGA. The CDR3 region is CASSFTRVLNTEAFF. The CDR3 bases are TGTGCCAGCAGCTTCACCAGGGTCCTGAACACTGAAGCTTTCTTT.

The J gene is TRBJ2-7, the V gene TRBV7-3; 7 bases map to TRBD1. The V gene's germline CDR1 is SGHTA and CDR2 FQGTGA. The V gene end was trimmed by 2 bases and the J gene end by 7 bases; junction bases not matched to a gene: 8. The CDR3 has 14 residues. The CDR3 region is CASSLAGGPLEQYF. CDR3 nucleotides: TGTGCCAGCAGCTTAGCAGGGGGACCCTTGGAGCAGTACTTC.

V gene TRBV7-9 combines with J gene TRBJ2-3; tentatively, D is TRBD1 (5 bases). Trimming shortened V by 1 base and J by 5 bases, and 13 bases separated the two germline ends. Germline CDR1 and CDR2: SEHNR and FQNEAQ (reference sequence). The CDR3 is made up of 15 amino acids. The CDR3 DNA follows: TGTGCCAGCAGCTTAGACTACCTAGGGGAAGATACGCAGTATTTT. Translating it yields CASSLDYLGEDTQYF.

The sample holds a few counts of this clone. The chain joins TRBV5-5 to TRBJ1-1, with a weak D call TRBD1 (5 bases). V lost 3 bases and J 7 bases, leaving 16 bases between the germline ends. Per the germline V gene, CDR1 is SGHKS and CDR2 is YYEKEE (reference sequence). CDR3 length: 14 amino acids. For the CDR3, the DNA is TGTGCCAGCAGCTCAGGAGGGGCCAGTGGTGAAGCTTTCTTT. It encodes CASSSGGASGEAFF.

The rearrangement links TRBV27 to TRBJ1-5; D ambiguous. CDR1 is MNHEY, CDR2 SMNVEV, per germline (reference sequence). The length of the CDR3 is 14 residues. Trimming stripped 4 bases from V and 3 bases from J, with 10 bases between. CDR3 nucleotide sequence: TGTGCCAGCAGTTCCTCTGGGCTCAATCAGCCCCAGCATTTT. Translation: CASSSSGLNQPQHF.

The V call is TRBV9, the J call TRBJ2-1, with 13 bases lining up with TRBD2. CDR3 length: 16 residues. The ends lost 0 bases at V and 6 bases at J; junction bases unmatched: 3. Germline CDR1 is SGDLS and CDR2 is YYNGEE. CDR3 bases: TGTGCCAGCAGCGTAGTACTAGCGGGAGGGATCAATGAGCAGTTCTTC. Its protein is CASSVVLAGGINEQFF.

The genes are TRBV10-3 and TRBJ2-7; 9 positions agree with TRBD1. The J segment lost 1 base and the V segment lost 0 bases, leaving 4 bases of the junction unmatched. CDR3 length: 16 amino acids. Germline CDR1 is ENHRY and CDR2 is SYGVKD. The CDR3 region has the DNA TGTGCCATCAGTGAGTCACCGGGACAGGGATCCTACGAGCAGTACTTC. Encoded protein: CAISESPGQGSYEQYF.

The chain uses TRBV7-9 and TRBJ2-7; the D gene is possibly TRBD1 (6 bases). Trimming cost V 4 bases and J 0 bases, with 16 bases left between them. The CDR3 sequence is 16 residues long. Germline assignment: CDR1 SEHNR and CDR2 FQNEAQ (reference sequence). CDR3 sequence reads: CASSSFNTTGSYEQYF. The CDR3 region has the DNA TGTGCCAGCAGCTCCTTTAATACGACAGGCTCCTACGAGCAGTACTTC.

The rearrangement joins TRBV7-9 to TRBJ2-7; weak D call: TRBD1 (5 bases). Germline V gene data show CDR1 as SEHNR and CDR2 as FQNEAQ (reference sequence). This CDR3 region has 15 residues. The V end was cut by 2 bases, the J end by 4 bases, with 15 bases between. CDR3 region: CASSLTSTDSYEQYF. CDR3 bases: TGTGCCAGCAGCTTAACCTCGACCGACAGTTACGAGCAGTACTTC.

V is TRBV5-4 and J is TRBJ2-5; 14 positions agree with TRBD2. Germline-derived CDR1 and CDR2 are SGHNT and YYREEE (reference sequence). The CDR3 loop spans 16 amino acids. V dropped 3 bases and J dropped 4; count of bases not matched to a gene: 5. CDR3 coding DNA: TGTGCCAGCAGCTCCCGACTAGCGGGGGGGGGAGAGACCCAGTACTTC. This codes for CASSSRLAGGGETQYF.

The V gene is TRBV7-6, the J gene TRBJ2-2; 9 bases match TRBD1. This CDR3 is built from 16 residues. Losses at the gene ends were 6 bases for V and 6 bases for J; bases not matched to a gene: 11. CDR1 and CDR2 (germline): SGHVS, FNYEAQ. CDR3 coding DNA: TGTGCCAGCAGTTATCCCGGGACAGGGTGGTCCGGGGAGCTGTTTTTT. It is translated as CASSYPGTGWSGELFF.